Here is one T cell receptor (beta chain) with its context. The antigen remains undetermined. Patients were adults with ileal or ileocolonic Crohn's disease needing resection. This entry belongs to a study of T cell repertoires in ileal Crohn's disease. Across the study: At surgery, about 34% of patients smoked, with median disease duration approximately 8 years. Surgery for a complication: stricturing in approximately 60%, penetrating in about 40%. Study-wide results and limits: Mucosal expansions were suggested to be mainly CD8 T cells.

Libraries were prepared by immunoSEQ multiplex PCR; TCRdb keeps only in-frame clonotypes and omits some of them. The sample carries 11,000 to 15,000 clones, roughly 80% recorded once. CDR1 and CDR2 (germline): LNHNV, YYDKDF (reference sequence). The V end lost 0 bases, the J end lost 5 bases, and 17 bases lay between the germline ends. The CDR3 totals 17 residues. The TCR was taken from an adult with Crohn's disease. Sequences were obtained from ileal tissue. V usage is TRBV15 and J usage is TRBJ1-5, with D possibly TRBD1 on 5 matching bases. Written as DNA, the CDR3 is TGTGCCACCAGCAGAGATCGGGAGGCGGGGGGAGATCAGCCCCAGCATTTT. Protein product: CATSRDREAGGDQPQHF.